Presented here are 23 T cell receptor beta chains from one specimen sequenced in a study of T-cell reconstitution after alpha-beta-depleted transplantation in children (dated by TCRdb to 2016 to 2017). The sample's treatment or condition, from its label and the paper: allogeneic hematopoietic cell transplantation with graft depleted of TCRalphabeta T cells and CD19 B cells. The library was generated by PCR. Instrument on record: Illumina HiSeq 2500. TCR library preparation used molecular barcoding, with unique molecular identifiers applied to normalize quantification of the TCRbeta repertoire. TCRdb's own reprocessing of the public reads used fastp at Q25 and MiXCR and kept productive beta chains. Each entry is one CDR3 protein sequence, shown with its most common DNA and genes. The table for this sample lists about 300,000 distinct CDR3 sequences; 10% of them were counted only once. The ten largest clones represent approximately 7.6% of the sample.

The source material was PBMCs, sampled before TCRalphabeta/CD19-depleted stem cell transplant. The receptors were gathered from a boy in the first two years of life with acute myeloid leukemia, due to receive a stem cell transplant.

This clonotype was counted many times. The rearrangement uses TRBV7-8 and TRBJ1-2; D possibly corresponds to TRBD1 (5 bases). Germline CDR1 and CDR2: SGHVS and FQNEAQ. Between the trimmed V and J ends, which lost 4 bases and 0 bases, there was a span of 12 bases. The CDR3 is 15 residues long. CDR3 sequence reads: CASSSPGGSNYGYTF. The CDR3 nucleotides are TGTGCCAGCAGCTCTCCTGGGGGGTCTAACTATGGCTACACCTTC.

This clonotype showed up just a few times. The chain is built from TRBV25-1 and TRBJ2-7; TRBD2 aligns across 11 bases. Looked up from germline, CDR1 is MGHDK and CDR2 is SYGVNS. CDR3 length: 16 residues. The trim removed 2 bases at V and 4 bases at J, leaving 7 bases unmatched. CDR3 sequence (DNA): TGTGCCAGCAGTGAACCCTCGGGACTAGCGGAATACGAGCAGTACTTC. Amino acids: CASSEPSGLAEYEQYF.

This clonotype was recorded at least ten times. The chain has TRBV3-1 and TRBJ2-1; 11 nucleotides match TRBD1. The trim removed 4 bases at V and 7 bases at J, leaving 0 bases unmatched. Germline-derived CDR1 and CDR2 are LGHDT and YNNKEL (reference sequence). The CDR3 has 13 residues. Here the CDR3 DNA reads TGTGCCAGCAGCCGGGACAGGGGGAATGAGCAGTTCTTC. This encodes CASSRDRGNEQFF.

This clonotype occurred many times. This chain links TRBV4-3 with TRBJ1-3; 7 nucleotides align to TRBD1. This CDR3 contains 17 residues. V lost 1 base to trimming and J lost 0 bases; unmatched junction nucleotides: 6. The germline V gene encodes CDR1 LGHNA and CDR2 YSLEER. The CDR3 sequence is CASSQVSGQISGNTIYF. The CDR3 nucleotides read TGCGCCAGCAGCCAAGTTTCGGGACAGATCTCTGGAAACACCATATATTTT.

This clonotype was counted only a few times. The genes are TRBV5-6 and TRBJ2-7; a possible D gene is TRBD2 (6 bases). The CDR3 contains 13 residues. CDR1 SGHDT and CDR2 YYEEEE come from the germline V gene. V lost 2 bases and J 3 bases, leaving 9 bases between the germline ends. The CDR3 region has the DNA TGTGCCAGCAGCTTAAGGGACTTCTACGAGCAGTACTTC. The encoded protein is CASSLRDFYEQYF.

This sequence joins TRBV28 and TRBJ2-7; 9 positions match TRBD2. With 3 bases clipped from V and 4 bases from J, the junction kept 4 bases outside the gene matches. Germline V gene lookup returns CDR1 MDHEN and CDR2 SYDVKM. The CDR3 length is 14 residues. CDR3 bases: TGTGCCAGCAGTTTGCGGGGGGGCGTATACGAGCAGTACTTC. Translating gives CASSLRGGVYEQYF.

This clonotype has at least ten counts. V usage is TRBV3-1 and J usage is TRBJ2-2; no reliable D call. There are 17 residues in the CDR3. Trimming left V 0 bases short and J 3 bases short, with 14 bases between. Germline V gives CDR1 LGHDT, CDR2 YNNKEL (reference sequence). CDR3 in DNA: TGTGCCAGCAGCCAAGATGAAGGACCCTGGGACACCGGGGAGCTGTTTTTT. It specifies CASSQDEGPWDTGELFF.

At least ten counts were recorded for this clonotype. This rearrangement joins TRBV7-9 to TRBJ1-2; 8 bases are a match to TRBD1. In germline, CDR1 is SEHNR, CDR2 FQNEAQ (reference sequence). The CDR3 runs to 15 residues. V shed 1 base and J 1 base; nucleotides not matched to a gene: 2. CDR3 loop: CASSLEDRVNYGYTF. The CDR3 DNA reads as TGTGCCAGCAGCTTAGAGGACAGGGTTAACTATGGCTACACCTTC. Based on the CDR3 plus reference TRBV7-9 and TRBJ1-2, the full variable domain is DTGVSQNPRHKITKRGQNVTFRCDPISEHNRLYWYRQTLGQGPEFLTYFQNEAQLEKSRLLSDRFSAERPKGSFSTLEIQRTEQGDSAMYLCASSLEDRVNYGYTFGSGTRLTVV.

This clonotype showed up just a few times. The rearrangement joins TRBV18 to TRBJ2-1, with TRBD1 matching 9 bases. J lost 4 bases, V lost 4 bases, and 8 bases had no gene match. Germline CDR1 is KGHSH and CDR2 is LQKENI. The CDR3 has 16 amino acids. CDR3 in amino acids: CASSRGQGRPYNEQFF. Here the CDR3 DNA reads TGTGCCAGCTCACGAGGACAGGGGCGCCCTTACAATGAGCAGTTCTTC.

CDR3 nucleotides: TGCAGCGTCGTAGGGACTAGCGGGCACCCCTACGAGCAGTACTTC. Amino acid sequence: CSVVGTSGHPYEQYF. The chain is built from TRBV29-1 and TRBJ2-7; TRBD2 matches at 12 bases. The CDR3 is 15 residues long. Germline lookup yields CDR1 SQVTM and CDR2 ANQGSEA. Unmatched junction bases numbered 8, after V lost 6 bases and J lost 2 bases.

This clonotype was counted ten times or more. The rearrangement links TRBV29-1 to TRBJ2-1, with D maybe TRBD2 (5 bases). The V and J ends lost 1 base and 5 bases respectively, with 12 bases between them. Germline V gives CDR1 SQVTM, CDR2 ANQGSEA. This CDR3 has 14 residues. Here the CDR3 reads CSVEGRGKNNEQFF. Here the CDR3 DNA reads TGCAGCGTTGAAGGCCGGGGTAAAAACAATGAGCAGTTCTTC.

This clonotype showed up many times. The chain employs TRBV12-3 or TRBV12-4 and TRBJ2-4; 10 bases fit TRBD1. The CDR3 has 16 residues. The ends lost 6 bases at V and 2 bases at J; junction bases unmatched: 7. In DNA form, the CDR3 reads TGTGCCAGCAGAAAAGGGACAGGGGAAACCAAAAACATTCAGTACTTC. Its protein product is CASRKGTGETKNIQYF.

The chain uses TRBV2 and TRBJ1-5; TRBD1 matches at 8 bases. J lost 5 bases, V lost 6 bases, and 9 bases had no gene match. This CDR3 has 15 amino acids. CDR1 is SNHLY, CDR2 FYNNEI, per germline. CDR3 sequence reads: CASRAGQGPYQPQHF. The CDR3, as DNA: TGTGCCAGCAGGGCCGGACAGGGACCTTATCAGCCCCAGCATTTT.

This clonotype has a count of ten or more. The rearrangement joins TRBV5-1 to TRBJ2-2; 10 bases align to TRBD1. V trimming: 3 bases; J trimming: 4 bases; junction bases outside the gene matches: 0. The CDR3 length is 14 residues. Germline V CDR1 and CDR2: SGHRS, YFSETQ. CDR3 in amino acids: CASSWTGGTGELFF. CDR3 DNA sequence: TGCGCCAGCAGCTGGACAGGGGGCACCGGGGAGCTGTTTTTT.

This clonotype came up a few times. The chain couples TRBV21-1 to TRBJ2-7; the table's D call, TRBD1, has no DNA check behind it. TRBV21-1 is a listed pseudogene. The CDR3 is 13 residues long. Here the CDR3 DNA reads TGTGCCAGCGAGGACAGGGGGTTCTACGAGCAGTACTTC. Its translation is CASEDRGFYEQYF.

V gene TRBV29-1 combines with J gene TRBJ2-3; no clear D. V was pared by 5 bases and J by 2 bases, with 11 bases between. The CDR3 runs 13 residues. In germline, CDR1 is SQVTM, CDR2 ANQGSEA. DNA of the CDR3: TGCAGCGTTCCCCCTCCCTCCACAGATACGCAGTATTTT. Translated: CSVPPPSTDTQYF.

The rearrangement uses TRBV5-1 and TRBJ2-7, with 7 bases fitting TRBD1. Germline CDR1 is SGHRS and CDR2 is YFSETQ. The trim removed 4 bases at V and 0 bases at J, leaving 7 bases unmatched. The CDR3 has 15 amino acids. The CDR3 spells CASSTTGALSYEQYF. CDR3 DNA sequence: TGCGCCAGCAGCACCACAGGGGCGCTCTCCTACGAGCAGTACTTC.

This clonotype showed up many times. The chain has TRBV12-3 or TRBV12-4 and TRBJ2-1, with 7 bases identical to TRBD1. The V gene end was trimmed by 5 bases and the J gene end by 8 bases; junction bases not matched to a gene: 12. The CDR3 spans 15 residues. The CDR3 region is CASSVGTVGGYEQFF. The CDR3 DNA reads as TGTGCCAGCAGTGTCGGGACAGTAGGGGGCTATGAGCAGTTCTTC.

The sample holds many counts of this clonotype. V gene TRBV20-1 combines with J gene TRBJ2-2, with 9 bases identical to TRBD2. Looked up from germline, CDR1 is DFQATT and CDR2 is SNEGSKA (reference sequence). Trimming took 1 base from V and 6 from J; bases not matched to a gene: 6. CDR3 length equals 15 residues. This chain's CDR3 is CSARVAGEVAGELFF. In nucleotides, the CDR3 is TGCAGTGCTAGAGTAGCGGGAGAGGTCGCCGGGGAGCTGTTTTTT.

CDR3 coding DNA: TGTGCCAGCAGCTTAGGTGCGACGGGGGTAAAGACCCAGTACTTC. Amino acid sequence: CASSLGATGVKTQYF. The rearrangement uses TRBV7-6 and TRBJ2-5; maybe TRBD2 (6 bases). The V gene lost 1 base and the J gene lost 6 bases, with 15 bases spanning the gap. Germline V gives CDR1 SGHVS, CDR2 FNYEAQ. The CDR3 sequence is 15 residues long.

This clonotype was seen only a few times. J is TRBJ2-7 and V is TRBV7-6; no firm D call. Trimming left V 5 bases short and J 5 bases short, with 16 bases between. Per germline, CDR1 SGHVS and CDR2 FNYEAQ. This CDR3 contains 14 residues. Here the CDR3 reads CASSLDPVGNEQYF. The CDR3, as DNA: TGTGCCAGCAGCCTCGACCCCGTGGGTAACGAGCAGTACTTC.

This rearrangement joins TRBV7-6 to TRBJ2-7, with 7 nucleotides matching TRBD2. CDR1 is SGHVS, CDR2 FNYEAQ, per germline. The CDR3 totals 14 residues. With V trimmed by 2 bases and J by 2 bases, 3 bases remained unmatched. As DNA, the CDR3 is TGTGCCAGCAGCTTAACTAGCGCTCCCTACGAGCAGTACTTC. Translation gives CASSLTSAPYEQYF.

This clonotype was recorded many times. The chain recombines TRBV2 with TRBJ2-3; D possibly corresponds to TRBD1 (6 bases). The CDR3 loop spans 15 amino acids. Germline CDR1 and CDR2: SNHLY and FYNNEI. Trimming shortened V by 7 bases and J by 0 bases, and 14 bases separated the two germline ends. The CDR3 DNA sequence: TGTGCCAGCACCCCCAGGACAGCCAGCACAGATACGCAGTATTTT. It encodes CASTPRTASTDTQYF.